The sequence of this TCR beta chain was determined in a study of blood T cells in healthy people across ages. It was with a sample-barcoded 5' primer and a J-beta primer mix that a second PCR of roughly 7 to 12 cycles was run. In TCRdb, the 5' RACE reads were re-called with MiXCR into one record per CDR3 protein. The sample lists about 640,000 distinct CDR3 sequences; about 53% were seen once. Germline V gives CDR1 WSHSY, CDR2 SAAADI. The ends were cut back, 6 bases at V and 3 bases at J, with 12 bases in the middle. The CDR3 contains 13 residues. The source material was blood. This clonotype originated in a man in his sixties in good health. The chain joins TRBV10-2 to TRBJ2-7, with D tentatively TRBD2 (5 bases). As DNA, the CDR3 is TGCGCCAGCAGAGAGGGAACGGGCTACGAGCAGTACTTC. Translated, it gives CASREGTGYEQYF.